This T cell receptor beta chain was recovered during a study of T cell repertoires in cytomegalovirus infection. Turning to the study itself: CMV infection and matching HLA type were both indicated by public TCR beta signatures. Study findings and constraints: HLA-C-restricted CMV clonotypes gave the most frequent clonotype in two of eight donors. Based on cumulative public TCR beta family frequency, carriers of CMV plus the relevant HLA were identified.

Trimming pared 6 bases from V and 2 bases from J, leaving 16 bases between. The CDR3 has 15 residues. The germline V gene has CDR1 LGHNA and CDR2 YSLEER. Via MiXCR, TCRdb re-called the reads, giving one row per CDR3 protein. The table lists about 490,000 distinct CDR3 sequences, approximately 25% of them singletons. In regard to this clonotype: What it binds is unknown.

The origin of this receptor is a human donor in good health (CMV status not recorded). Some clones in this sample may be carry-over from other donors' samples. The chain joins TRBV4-3 to TRBJ1-2, with D possibly matching TRBD1 (5 bases). Material: PBMCs. The chain's CDR3 is CASSFSRDVNYGYTF. Written as DNA, the CDR3 is TGCGCCAGCAGTTTTTCCCGGGACGTAAACTATGGCTACACCTTC.